These 25 T cell receptor beta chains were all obtained from the same sample, sequenced in a study of T cell responses to AZD1222 COVID-19 vaccine (TCRdb year 2021). Library generation was performed with the immunoSEQ multiplex PCR assay. This immuneACCESS table, as held by TCRdb, lists in-frame sequences with V and J called but not all clones. Of the missing ones, under half trace to an unresolved V gene in checked studies; the others have no known cause. Across this sample there are under 150,000 clones, with approximately 92% seen only once. The top ten clones comprise about 3% of the sample. Explained via the paper, the time point label denotes: baseline before first vaccination. The material sequenced was peripheral blood, taken on day 0 of AZD1222 vaccination. The receptors originated from an adult in good health.

This rearrangement joins TRBV5-1 to TRBJ1-4; no definite D call. V was trimmed by 9 bases and J by 0 bases, leaving 21 bases between them. Germline CDR1 SGHRS, CDR2 YFSETQ. The CDR3 is 17 amino acids. In DNA form, the CDR3 reads TGCGCCACCGACCCCTCCCAGGAACCAGCAACTAATGAAAAACTGTTTTTT. It yields the protein CATDPSQEPATNEKLFF.

CDR3 bases: TGTGCCAGCAGCAGACCGGGTTCGGCTGAAGCTTTCTTT. Translating it yields CASSRPGSAEAFF. V usage is TRBV5-5 and J usage is TRBJ1-1; D unclear. Trimming removed 4 bases at V and 6 bases at J, with 13 bases between. This CDR3 contains 13 residues. Germline-derived CDR1 and CDR2 are SGHKS and YYEKEE (reference sequence).

This rearrangement joins TRBV9 to TRBJ2-5; 13 bases line up with TRBD2. There are 14 residues in the CDR3. Germline lookup yields CDR1 SGDLS and CDR2 YYNGEE. V lost 3 bases to trimming and J lost 5 bases; unmatched junction nucleotides: 1. The CDR3 loop is CASSGGLAGETQYF. CDR3 sequence (DNA): TGTGCCAGCAGCGGGGGACTAGCGGGGGAGACCCAGTACTTC.

The V call is TRBV30, the J call TRBJ1-2, with a tentative D call TRBD1 (5 bases). The CDR3 is 13 residues long. CDR1 and CDR2 from the germline V gene are GTSNPN and SVGIG (reference sequence). The ends were cut back, 4 bases at V and 6 bases at J, with 15 bases in the middle. The chain's CDR3 is CAWTQTEPHGYTF. DNA of the CDR3: TGTGCCTGGACCCAGACAGAACCCCATGGCTACACCTTC.

CDR3 sequence: CASSPPGTQYF. The CDR3 DNA reads TGTGCCAGCAGTCCCCCGGGGACCCAGTACTTC. This chain links TRBV12-3 or TRBV12-4 with TRBJ2-5; no firm D call. V shed 5 bases and J shed 7 bases, with 8 bases lying between them. This CDR3 contains 11 residues.

This chain uses TRBV9 with TRBJ1-6; a weak D match, TRBD1 (5 bases). With 3 bases removed from V and 9 bases from J, the gap between germline ends came to 10 bases. The CDR3 spans 13 residues. The germline CDR1 and CDR2 sequences are SGDLS and YYNGEE. For the CDR3, the DNA is TGTGCCAGCAGCGCCAGAAGGGGTTCACCCCTCCACTTT. This translates into CASSARRGSPLHF.

V gene TRBV19 combines with J gene TRBJ1-1, with 7 bases identical to TRBD1. Germline lookup yields CDR1 LNHDA and CDR2 SQIVND (reference sequence). The V and J ends lost 3 bases and 0 bases, in that order; junction bases with no gene match: 7. The CDR3 totals 16 residues. The CDR3 DNA reads as TGTGCCAGTAGTATGGTCGCAGGGGGGATGAACACTGAAGCTTTCTTT. Amino acids: CASSMVAGGMNTEAFF.

The rearrangement joins TRBV7-9 to TRBJ1-2; D perhaps matches TRBD1 (6 bases). Germline V gene sequence: CDR1 SEHNR, CDR2 FQNEAQ (reference sequence). CDR3 length: 11 residues. CDR3 nucleotide sequence: TGTGCGGCAGGGGTTGACTATGGCTACACCTTC. This codes for CAAGVDYGYTF.

The gene calls are TRBV14 and TRBJ1-2; possible D gene TRBD1, 6 bases. Germline V gene sequence: CDR1 SGHDN, CDR2 FVKESK. Trimming cost V 4 bases and J 0 bases, with 9 bases left between them. This CDR3 region has 14 residues. The CDR3 reads CASSRRQANYGYTF. Written as DNA, the CDR3 is TGTGCCAGCAGCCGCCGACAGGCTAACTATGGCTACACCTTC.

CDR3 residues: CASSLAGSSGNTIYF. CDR3 nucleotide sequence: TGTGCCAGCAGCTTAGCTGGCAGCTCTGGAAACACCATATATTTT. The chain has TRBV7-9 and TRBJ1-3, with D unresolved. CDR1 is SEHNR and CDR2 is FQNEAQ in the germline V gene (reference sequence). The CDR3 loop spans 15 amino acids. Trimming shortened V by 0 bases and J by 0 bases, and 6 bases separated the two germline ends. Looking up the rest from reference TRBV7-9 and TRBJ1-3 gives the full variable domain: DTGVSQNPRHKITKRGQNVTFRCDPISEHNRLYWYRQTLGQGPEFLTYFQNEAQLEKSRLLSDRFSAERPKGSFSTLEIQRTEQGDSAMYLCASSLAGSSGNTIYFGEGSWLTVV.

On this clone: The same CDR3 is also encoded by other DNA sequences in this sample. The chain links TRBV5-4 to TRBJ1-1; D might be TRBD1 (6 bases). The V end was cut by 2 bases, the J end by 7 bases, with 9 bases between. Germline CDR1 and CDR2: SGHNT and YYREEE (reference sequence). This CDR3 comprises 12 residues. CDR3 in DNA: TGTGCCAGCAGCTTACAGGGAGATGAAGCTTTCTTT. Amino acid sequence: CASSLQGDEAFF.

The chain joins TRBV15 to TRBJ1-1; D perhaps matches TRBD1 (5 bases). V was trimmed by 2 bases and J by 6 bases, leaving 13 bases between them. CDR1 LNHNV and CDR2 YYDKDF come from the germline V gene (reference sequence). The CDR3 extends over 14 amino acids. The CDR3 DNA reads TGTGCCACCAGCAGAAACAGGAGCCCCCCTGAAGCTTTCTTT. This codes for CATSRNRSPPEAFF. The full variable domain, in which reference TRBV15 and TRBJ1-1 provide the parts outside the CDR3, is DAMVIQNPRYQVTQFGKPVTLSCSQTLNHNVMYWYQQKSSQAPKLLFHYYDKDFNNEADTPDNFQSRRPNTSFCFLDIRSPGLGDTAMYLCATSRNRSPPEAFFGQGTRLTVV.

The rearrangement joins TRBV2 to TRBJ2-3; TRBD2 is a possible D gene (5 bases). Germline-derived CDR1 and CDR2 are SNHLY and FYNNEI. The CDR3 is 17 residues long. Trimming removed 5 bases at V and 0 bases at J, with 18 bases between. In nucleotides, the CDR3 is TGTGCCAGCAGTCGGAGAGGAGCGGACTTTAGCACAGATACGCAGTATTTT. Protein product: CASSRRGADFSTDTQYF. The entire variable domain, with the rest obtained from reference TRBV2 and TRBJ2-3, is as follows: EPEVTQTPSHQVTQMGQEVILRCVPISNHLYFYWYRQILGQKVEFLVSFYNNEISEKSEIFDDQFSVERPDGSNFTLKIRSTKLEDSAMYFCASSRRGADFSTDTQYFGPGTRLTVL.

The chain is built from TRBV3-1 (or the pseudogene TRBV3-2) and TRBJ2-3, with D perhaps assigned TRBD1 or TRBD2 (6 bases each). The CDR3 spans 15 residues. The V end was cut by 8 bases, the J end by 4 bases, with 19 bases between. Germline values: CDR1 LGHDT, CDR2 YNNKEL (reference sequence). The CDR3 spells CASAGGHGGADTQYF. The CDR3 DNA sequence: TGTGCCAGCGCCGGGGGACATGGTGGCGCAGATACGCAGTATTTT.

This clone was counted once. The chain recombines TRBV6-5 with TRBJ2-7; TRBD1 agrees at 9 bases. V dropped 7 bases and J dropped 5; count of bases not matched to a gene: 6. The CDR3 spans 13 residues. Germline V CDR1 and CDR2: MNHEY, SVGAGI. The CDR3 DNA reads TGTGCCAGCACCCCACAGGGGGCCGACGAGCAGTACTTC. Its translation: CASTPQGADEQYF.

This CDR3 is CASSVGTTYNEQFF. Written as DNA, the CDR3 is TGCGCCAGCAGTGTCGGGACAACCTACAATGAGCAGTTCTTC. The chain uses TRBV10-1 and TRBJ2-1; possibly TRBD1 for D (6 bases). The ends were cut back, 4 bases at V and 2 bases at J, with 9 bases in the middle. There are 14 residues in the CDR3. Looked up from germline, CDR1 is WNHNN and CDR2 is SYGVQD (reference sequence).

The chain is built from TRBV21-1 and TRBJ1-5. TRBV21-1 is termed a pseudogene. The CDR3 contains 17 residues. The DNA of the CDR3 is TGTGCCAGCAGCAGGCCCCTCGGGGGGGAGGGAGATCAGCCCCAGCATTTT. Translation gives CASSRPLGGEGDQPQHF.

The rearrangement joins TRBV6-5 to TRBJ2-3, with TRBD1 as a possible D gene (5 bases). The germline V and J ends were trimmed by 5 bases and 4 bases, with 7 bases remaining between them. This CDR3 comprises 12 residues. The germline gives CDR1 MNHEY, CDR2 SVGAGI. Written as DNA, the CDR3 is TGTGCCAGCAGTCAGGGTTCAGATACGCAGTATTTT. Its protein product is CASSQGSDTQYF.

The V gene is TRBV30, the J gene TRBJ1-2; D is possibly TRBD1 (5 bases). Trimming left V 3 bases short and J 2 bases short, with 25 bases between. Germline CDR1 reads GTSNPN; CDR2 reads SVGIG (reference sequence). There are 18 residues in the CDR3. The CDR3 coding sequence is TGTGCCTGGAGCCGAACCGGGACCTTCGACCACCTAAACTATGGCTACACCTTC. Residues: CAWSRTGTFDHLNYGYTF.

The genes are TRBV27 and TRBJ1-6, with D perhaps TRBD1 (6 bases). V was trimmed by 9 bases and J by 0 bases, leaving 15 bases between them. This CDR3 has 16 residues. Germline-derived CDR1 and CDR2 are MNHEY and SMNVEV (reference sequence). For the CDR3, the DNA is TGTGCCAGTAGGACAGTCCTTAACTCCTATAATTCACCCCTCCACTTT. Translation gives CASRTVLNSYNSPLHF.

The V gene is TRBV4-2, the J gene TRBJ1-3, with a weak D call TRBD1 (6 bases). V lost 8 bases and J lost 3, with 14 bases in between. This CDR3 contains 14 residues. Per germline, CDR1 LGHNA and CDR2 YNFKEQ. The CDR3 DNA sequence: TGTGCCAGCTCCTCAGGGGTCGATGGAAACACCATATATTTT. This encodes CASSSGVDGNTIYF.

The rearrangement links TRBV2 to TRBJ1-4; the D is unclear. The CDR3 has 15 amino acids. CDR1 and CDR2 (germline): SNHLY, FYNNEI. Trimming cost V 2 bases and J 0 bases, with 7 bases left between them. Here the CDR3 reads CASSEFGTTNEKLFF. CDR3 bases: TGTGCCAGCAGTGAATTCGGAACAACTAATGAAAAACTGTTTTTT.

V gene TRBV6-2 or TRBV6-3 combines with J gene TRBJ2-1, with D possibly being TRBD2 (5 bases). The ends were cut back, 1 base at V and 0 bases at J, with 13 bases in the middle. Looked up from germline, CDR1 is MNHEY and CDR2 is SVGEGT. This CDR3 spans 17 amino acids. CDR3 protein: CASSYFRGSSSYNEQFF. Here the CDR3 DNA reads TGTGCCAGCAGTTACTTCCGGGGATCAAGCTCCTACAATGAGCAGTTCTTC.

The chain uses TRBV28 and TRBJ2-2; 10 bases align to TRBD2. CDR1 MDHEN and CDR2 SYDVKM come from the germline V gene. V trimming: 5 bases; J trimming: 2 bases; junction bases outside the gene matches: 11. The CDR3 is 18 residues long. CDR3 loop: CASSPLAGGSTNTGELFF. DNA for the CDR3: TGTGCCAGCAGTCCCTTAGCGGGAGGATCTACCAACACCGGGGAGCTGTTTTTT.

The chain links TRBV5-4 to TRBJ2-3; D not resolved. CDR3 length: 13 amino acids. CDR1 is SGHNT, CDR2 YYREEE, per germline (reference sequence). Deletions cut 6 bases from V and 3 bases from J, with 11 bases between. CDR3 sequence reads: CASNSEWTDTQYF. The CDR3 DNA reads as TGTGCCAGCAACTCGGAGTGGACAGATACGCAGTATTTT.